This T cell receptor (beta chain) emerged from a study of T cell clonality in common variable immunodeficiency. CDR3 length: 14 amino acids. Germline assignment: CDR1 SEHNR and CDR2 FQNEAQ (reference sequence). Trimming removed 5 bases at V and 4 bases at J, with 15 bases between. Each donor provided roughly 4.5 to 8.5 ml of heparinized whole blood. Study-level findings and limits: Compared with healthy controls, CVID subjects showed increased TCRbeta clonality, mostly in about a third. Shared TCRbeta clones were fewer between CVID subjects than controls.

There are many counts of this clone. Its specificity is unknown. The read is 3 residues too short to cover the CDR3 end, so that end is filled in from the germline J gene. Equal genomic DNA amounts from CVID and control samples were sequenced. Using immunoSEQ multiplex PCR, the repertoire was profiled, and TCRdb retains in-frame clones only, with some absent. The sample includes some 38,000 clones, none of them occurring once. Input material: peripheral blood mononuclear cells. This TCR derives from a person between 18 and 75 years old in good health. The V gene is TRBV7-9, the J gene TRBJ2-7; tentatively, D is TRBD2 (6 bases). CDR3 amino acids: CASSPIGTSYEQYF. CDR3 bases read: TGTGCCAGCAGCCCTATCGGGACTTCATACGAG.